The 30 T cell receptor beta chains presented below share a single source sample, sequenced in a study of Ad26.COV2.S vaccination and SARS-CoV-2 variants. Described treatment: 15 to 20 received Ad26.COV2.S at low or high dose, single or two shots; five or six received placebo; per-sample allocation not given. Specimens were obtained on day 63 following the first vaccine or placebo injection. This table comes from immunoSEQ multiplex PCR, and its TCRdb copy is limited to in-frame clones, with some not included. This table holds around 250,000 clones, around 90% found once. Sample: peripheral blood, taken in a trial of Ad26.COV2.S vaccine versus placebo. The receptors were gathered from a person between 18 and 65 years old who received the Ad26.COV2.S COVID-19 vaccine or a placebo.

This rearrangement joins TRBV5-6 to TRBJ2-6; 9 bases map to TRBD1. This CDR3 is built from 19 residues. Germline V gene data show CDR1 as SGHDT and CDR2 as YYEEEE. The J segment lost 1 base and the V segment lost 4 bases, leaving 12 bases of the junction unmatched. The CDR3 DNA reads as TGTGCCAGCAGCCCCCTCGGGGGGACAGGGACGTCTGGGGCCAACGTCCTGACTTTC. This encodes CASSPLGGTGTSGANVLTF.

This chain links TRBV6-6 with TRBJ1-1, with 10 bases that match TRBD1. The CDR3 consists of 13 residues. J lost 3 bases, V lost 6 bases, and 1 base had no gene match. The germline gives CDR1 MNHNY, CDR2 SVGAGI (reference sequence). CDR3 nucleotides: TGTGCCAGCAGGACAGGGGGCTACACTGAAGCTTTCTTT. This sequence encodes CASRTGGYTEAFF.

This chain uses TRBV6-5 with TRBJ2-4, with TRBD2 as a possible D gene (5 bases). V lost 8 bases to trimming and J lost 0 bases, with 5 bases between them. The V gene's germline CDR1 is MNHEY and CDR2 SVGAGI. The length of the CDR3 is 12 residues. The CDR3 spells CASGLAKNIQYF. CDR3 bases: TGTGCCAGCGGACTAGCCAAAAACATTCAGTACTTC.

Many counts were recorded for this clone. This sequence joins TRBV4-1 and TRBJ2-7; 7 bases align to TRBD1. Germline trimming cut 0 bases from V and 1 base from J; bases unmatched to any gene: 3. Germline values: CDR1 MGHRA, CDR2 YSYEKL. The CDR3 has 15 amino acids. The CDR3 nucleotides are TGCGCCAGCAGCCAAGAACCCAGGGGGTCCTACGAGCAGTACTTC. The encoded protein is CASSQEPRGSYEQYF.

This clone showed up many times. This sequence joins TRBV24-1 and TRBJ2-7; 8 bases align to TRBD1. The CDR3 has 15 amino acids. CDR1 and CDR2 (germline): KGHDR, SFDVKD. The V and J ends lost 6 bases and 1 base, in that order; junction bases with no gene match: 7. The CDR3 sequence is CATSPPGQVSYEQYV. DNA of the CDR3: TGTGCCACCAGTCCGCCGGGACAGGTTTCCTACGAGCAGTACGTC.

The chain links TRBV6-6 to TRBJ2-7; D gene uncertain. Trimming left V 0 bases short and J 3 bases short, with 6 bases between. Germline assignment: CDR1 MNHNY and CDR2 SVGAGI (reference sequence). The CDR3 covers 13 residues. CDR3 nucleotide sequence: TGTGCCAGCAGTTACTCTGGGGACTACGAGCAGTACGTC. This encodes CASSYSGDYEQYV.

The chain is built from TRBV5-1 and TRBJ2-2; TRBD1 matches at 10 bases. The CDR3 sequence is 16 residues long. Germline V gives CDR1 SGHRS, CDR2 YFSETQ. V trimming: 4 bases; J trimming: 7 bases; junction bases outside the gene matches: 10. The CDR3 DNA reads TGCGCCAGCAGCGCGTCGACAGGGGGCGGAGGCGGGGAGCTGTTTTTT. This translates into CASSASTGGGGGELFF.

The V and J genes are TRBV11-2 and TRBJ2-5; possibly TRBD1 or TRBD2 for D (5 bases each). V lost 0 bases to trimming and J lost 0 bases, with 20 bases between them. The CDR3 runs 19 residues. Germline loops: CDR1 SGHAT, CDR2 FQNNGV. CDR3: CASSLDLRGRENHQETQYF. CDR3 DNA sequence: TGTGCCAGCAGCTTAGACTTACGGGGCAGGGAAAACCACCAAGAGACCCAGTACTTC.

This chain joins TRBV27 and TRBJ2-1; D is unresolved. Per germline, CDR1 MNHEY and CDR2 SMNVEV (reference sequence). The length of the CDR3 is 12 residues. V was shortened by 2 bases and J by 9 bases, with 8 bases between the two germline ends. This CDR3 reads CASSLGVGEQFF. In DNA, the CDR3 is TGTGCCAGCAGTTTAGGGGTAGGTGAGCAGTTCTTC.

V and J are TRBV21-1 and TRBJ1-6; TRBD1 is the table's D call, not checked against the DNA. TRBV21-1 is listed as a pseudogene. This CDR3 comprises 14 residues. CDR3 amino acids: CATPRPGNNSPLHF. The CDR3 nucleotides are TGTGCTACCCCCCGGCCAGGGAATAATTCACCCCTCCACTTT.

The chain employs TRBV6-4 and TRBJ2-7; D call uncertain. V was shortened by 3 bases and J by 4 bases, with 13 bases between the two germline ends. This CDR3 is built from 14 residues. The germline CDR1 and CDR2 sequences are MRHNA and SNTAGT. Written as DNA, the CDR3 is TGTGCCAGCAGTGATATCTCATGGATATACGAGCAGTACGTC. This sequence encodes CASSDISWIYEQYV.

A few counts support this clone. The rearrangement uses TRBV30 and TRBJ1-1; D might be TRBD1 (5 bases). Trimming cost V 5 bases and J 5 bases, with 21 bases left between them. The germline CDR1 and CDR2 sequences are GTSNPN and SVGIG (reference sequence). The CDR3 runs to 15 residues. Here the CDR3 DNA reads TGTGCCTGGGCCCGGGACTCCCTTTGGGGTACTGAAGCTTTCTTT. As protein: CAWARDSLWGTEAFF.

The chain joins TRBV2 to TRBJ2-7; 9 bases are shared with TRBD2. V lost 7 bases and J lost 3; bases outside the gene matches: 13. The CDR3 consists of 16 residues. The germline V gene has CDR1 SNHLY and CDR2 FYNNEI. CDR3 bases: TGTGCCAGCACCCTGAAAGGAGGTAGCGGGGGCTACGAGCAGTACTTC. Its protein is CASTLKGGSGGYEQYF.

V is TRBV18 and J is TRBJ2-5; D perhaps matches TRBD2 (5 bases). The germline V gene has CDR1 KGHSH and CDR2 LQKENI. Trimming cost V 1 base and J 3 bases, with 12 bases left between them. CDR3 size: 15 residues. The CDR3 DNA is TGTGCCAGCTCACCACGGAGGCGCCAGGAAGAGACCCAGTACTTC. This gives the protein CASSPRRRQEETQYF. The full variable domain, in which reference TRBV18 and TRBJ2-5 provide the parts outside the CDR3, is NAGVMQNPRHLVRRRGQEARLRCSPMKGHSHVYWYRQLPEEGLKFMVYLQKENIIDESGMPKERFSAEFPKEGPSILRIQQVVRGDSAAYFCASSPRRRQEETQYFGPGTRLLVL.

Here the CDR3 reads CASSQEDGEVAPLHF. DNA of the CDR3: TGTGCCAGCAGCCAAGAGGACGGAGAAGTGGCACCCCTCCACTTT. J is TRBJ1-6 and V is TRBV3-1 (or the pseudogene TRBV3-2); D is unclear. Germline V gives CDR1 LGHDT, CDR2 YNNKEL (reference sequence). The CDR3 is 15 residues long. V gave up 0 bases and J gave up 11 bases, with 14 bases separating them.

This clone is a singleton in its sample. This sequence joins TRBV29-1 and TRBJ2-7, with TRBD1 as a possible D gene (7 bases). CDR1 is SQVTM, CDR2 ANQGSEA, per germline. This CDR3 has 14 residues. V was shortened by 4 bases and J by 6 bases, with 19 bases between the two germline ends. The chain's CDR3 is CSVGGTDRVTEQYF. The CDR3 DNA reads TGCAGCGTTGGGGGGACTGACAGGGTCACCGAGCAGTACTTC.

The genes are TRBV23-1 and TRBJ1-5; D not certain. TRBV23-1 falls under the ORF class, with uncertain function. V was pared by 7 bases and J by 12 bases, with 4 bases between. This CDR3 has 8 amino acids. The CDR3, as DNA: TGCGCCAGCAAGAGCCAGCATTTT. Protein sequence: CASKSQHF.

The V call is TRBV5-1, the J call TRBJ2-3; D unclear. The CDR3 length is 14 residues. In germline, CDR1 is SGHRS, CDR2 YFSETQ. The ends were cut back, 0 bases at V and 2 bases at J, with 7 bases in the middle. Here the CDR3 DNA reads TGCGCCAGCAGCTTGGAGGGAAACACAGATACGCAGTATTTT. It translates to CASSLEGNTDTQYF. The full variable domain, rest sourced from reference TRBV5-1 and TRBJ2-3, is KAGVTQTPRYLIKTRGQQVTLSCSPISGHRSVSWYQQTPGQGLQFLFEYFSETQRNKGNFPGRFSGRQFSNSRSEMNVSTLELGDSALYLCASSLEGNTDTQYFGPGTRLTVL.

This clone came up a few times. The J gene is TRBJ2-1, the V gene TRBV7-9, with TRBD2 identical over 12 bases. The CDR3 extends over 17 amino acids. Germline CDR1 SEHNR, CDR2 FQNEAQ (reference sequence). The junction had 10 bases not matched to a gene; V was cut back by 2 bases and J by 8 bases. The CDR3 spells CASSLSLAGGPSYEQFF. The DNA for the CDR3 is TGTGCCAGCAGCTTATCCCTAGCGGGAGGGCCAAGTTATGAGCAGTTCTTC.

For this clone: The sample carries other DNA sequences with the same CDR3. The V and J genes are TRBV5-1 and TRBJ1-1, with 11 positions matching TRBD1. This CDR3 region has 14 residues. In germline, CDR1 is SGHRS, CDR2 YFSETQ. The trim removed 4 bases at V and 5 bases at J, leaving 4 bases unmatched. DNA for the CDR3: TGCGCCAGCAGCCCGGGGACAGGGGGGACTGAAGCTTTCTTT. Translation: CASSPGTGGTEAFF.

The chain combines TRBV2 with TRBJ2-5; 7 bases map to TRBD2. Trimming at V came to 8 bases and at J to 2 bases, leaving 11 bases not matched to a gene. The CDR3 loop spans 15 amino acids. Per the germline V gene, CDR1 is SNHLY and CDR2 is FYNNEI. The CDR3 sequence is CASSYGRRWQETQYF. The CDR3 DNA reads as TGTGCCAGCTCTTACGGGAGGAGGTGGCAAGAGACCCAGTACTTC.

In its sample, this clone was seen a few times. The CDR3 protein is CASSQGKTSGSYEQYV. In DNA, the CDR3 is TGTGCCAGCAGTCAGGGAAAGACTAGCGGTTCCTACGAGCAGTACGTC. The gene calls are TRBV28 and TRBJ2-7; 9 nucleotides align to TRBD2. Germline V gene sequence: CDR1 MDHEN, CDR2 SYDVKM. The CDR3 contains 16 residues. J gave up 1 base and V 5 bases, and 9 bases lay outside the gene matches.

The chain carries TRBV2 and TRBJ1-1; no clear D. Per the germline V gene, CDR1 is SNHLY and CDR2 is FYNNEI. The CDR3 has 13 residues. V lost 6 bases, J lost 2 bases, and 10 bases lay in between. In nucleotides, the CDR3 is TGTGCCAGCAGCCAAGGAGAAAACACTGAAGCTTTCTTT. Protein product: CASSQGENTEAFF. The whole variable domain, filled in from reference TRBV2 and TRBJ1-1, reads EPEVTQTPSHQVTQMGQEVILRCVPISNHLYFYWYRQILGQKVEFLVSFYNNEISEKSEIFDDQFSVERPDGSNFTLKIRSTKLEDSAMYFCASSQGENTEAFFGQGTRLTVV.

V usage is TRBV7-9 and J usage is TRBJ1-1; maybe TRBD1 (5 bases). Trimming left V 2 bases short and J 4 bases short, with 11 bases between. Germline V gene lookup returns CDR1 SEHNR and CDR2 FQNEAQ (reference sequence). This CDR3 has 14 residues. CDR3 nucleotides: TGTGCCAGCAGCTTAACCCAGGGAGGCACTGAAGCTTTCTTT. Protein sequence: CASSLTQGGTEAFF.

This clone has just one count. The CDR3 spells CSARDWREQFF. In DNA, the CDR3 is TGCAGTGCTAGGGACTGGCGGGAGCAGTTCTTC. The chain has TRBV20-1 and TRBJ2-1; maybe TRBD2 (5 bases). CDR1 and CDR2 (germline): DFQATT, SNEGSKA (reference sequence). V shed 3 bases and J shed 10 bases, with 10 bases lying between them. The CDR3 totals 11 residues.

This CDR3 is CATSDDPGGNEQFF. The CDR3 DNA reads as TGTGCCACCAGTGATGATCCAGGGGGCAATGAGCAGTTCTTC. This chain connects TRBV24-1 to TRBJ2-1, with TRBD1 matching 7 bases. Looked up from germline, CDR1 is KGHDR and CDR2 is SFDVKD. The J segment lost 6 bases and the V segment lost 3 bases, leaving 4 bases of the junction unmatched. There are 14 residues in the CDR3.

This clone was picked up one time. The chain combines TRBV20-1 with TRBJ1-2, with D perhaps TRBD1 (5 bases). The germline V gene encodes CDR1 DFQATT and CDR2 SNEGSKA (reference sequence). The CDR3 has 11 amino acids. The V and J ends lost 7 bases and 4 bases respectively, with 10 bases between them. CDR3 loop: CSVTGLYGYTF. As DNA, the CDR3 is TGCAGTGTCACGGGACTCTATGGCTACACCTTC.

The V call is TRBV14, the J call TRBJ2-1; 8 bases align to TRBD2. J was trimmed by 2 bases and V by 4 bases; bases with no gene match: 4. From germline, CDR1 is SGHDN and CDR2 FVKESK. This CDR3 is built from 15 residues. The CDR3 sequence is CASSLIAGPYNEQFF. For the CDR3, the DNA is TGTGCCAGCAGCCTTATAGCGGGACCCTACAATGAGCAGTTCTTC.

V and J are TRBV30 and TRBJ1-1; tentatively, D is TRBD1 (5 bases). CDR3 length: 13 amino acids. The V gene's germline CDR1 is GTSNPN and CDR2 SVGIG (reference sequence). Trimming removed 3 bases from V and 5 bases from J, with 13 bases in between. Written as DNA, the CDR3 is TGTGCCTGGAGCGAAGGGGTGGGGACTGAAGCTTTCTTT. Translated: CAWSEGVGTEAFF.

The genes are TRBV4-3 and TRBJ1-2; D is ambiguous. Germline loops: CDR1 LGHNA, CDR2 YSLEER. The CDR3 extends over 13 amino acids. V was clipped by 0 bases and J by 5 bases, with 7 bases between them. CDR3 protein: CASSQERRYGYTF. In DNA, the CDR3 is TGCGCCAGCAGCCAAGAGCGTCGATATGGCTACACCTTC.